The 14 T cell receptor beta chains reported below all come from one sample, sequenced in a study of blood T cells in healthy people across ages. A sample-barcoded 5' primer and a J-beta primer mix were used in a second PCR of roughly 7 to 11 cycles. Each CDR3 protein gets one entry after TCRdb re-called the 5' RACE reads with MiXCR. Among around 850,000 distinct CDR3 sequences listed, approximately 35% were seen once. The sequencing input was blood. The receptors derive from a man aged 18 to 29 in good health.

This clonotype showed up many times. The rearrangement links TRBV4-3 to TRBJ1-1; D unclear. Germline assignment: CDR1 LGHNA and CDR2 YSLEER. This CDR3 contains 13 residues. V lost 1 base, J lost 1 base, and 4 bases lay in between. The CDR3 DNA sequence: TGCGCCAGCAGCCAAGTCTCGAACACTGAAGCTTTCTTT. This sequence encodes CASSQVSNTEAFF.

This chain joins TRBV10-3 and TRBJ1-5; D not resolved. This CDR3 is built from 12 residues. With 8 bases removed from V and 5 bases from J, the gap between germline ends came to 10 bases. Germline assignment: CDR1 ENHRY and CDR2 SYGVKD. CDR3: CAIGRPDQPQHF. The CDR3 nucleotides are TGTGCCATCGGGCGGCCAGATCAGCCCCAGCATTTT.

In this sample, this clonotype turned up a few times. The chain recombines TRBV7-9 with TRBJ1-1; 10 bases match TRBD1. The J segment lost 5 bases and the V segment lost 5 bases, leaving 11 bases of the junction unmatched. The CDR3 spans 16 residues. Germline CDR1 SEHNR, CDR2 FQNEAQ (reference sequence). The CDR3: CASSPRGQGFSTEAFF. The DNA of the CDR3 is TGTGCCAGCAGCCCCAGGGGACAGGGGTTTTCAACTGAAGCTTTCTTT.

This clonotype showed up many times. CDR3 protein: CASSLRQGYQETQYF. CDR3 DNA sequence: TGTGCCAGCAGCTTAAGGCAGGGCTACCAAGAGACCCAGTACTTC. The genes are TRBV7-9 and TRBJ2-5; a possible D gene is TRBD1 (5 bases). CDR3 length: 15 residues. V lost 2 bases and J 0 bases, leaving 10 bases between the germline ends. The germline CDR1 and CDR2 sequences are SEHNR and FQNEAQ (reference sequence).

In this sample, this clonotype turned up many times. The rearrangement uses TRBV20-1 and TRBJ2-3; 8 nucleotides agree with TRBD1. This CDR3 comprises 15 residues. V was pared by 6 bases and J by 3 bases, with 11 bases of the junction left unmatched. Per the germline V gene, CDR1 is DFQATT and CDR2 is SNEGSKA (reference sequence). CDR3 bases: TGCAGTGCGGGTGGGTGGGGACAGGATACAGATACGCAGTATTTT. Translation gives CSAGGWGQDTDTQYF.

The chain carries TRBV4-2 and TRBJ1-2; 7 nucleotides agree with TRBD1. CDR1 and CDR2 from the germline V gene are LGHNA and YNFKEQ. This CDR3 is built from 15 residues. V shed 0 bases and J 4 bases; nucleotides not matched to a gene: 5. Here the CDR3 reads CASSQDLKGAYGYTF. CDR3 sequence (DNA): TGTGCCAGCAGCCAAGATTTGAAGGGGGCCTATGGCTACACCTTC.

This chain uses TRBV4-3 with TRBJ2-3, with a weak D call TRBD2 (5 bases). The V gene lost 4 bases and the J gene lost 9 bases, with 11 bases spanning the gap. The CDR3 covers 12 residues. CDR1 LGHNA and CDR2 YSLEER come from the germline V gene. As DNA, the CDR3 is TGCGCCAGCAGCCGAGAGGGTGCCACGCAGTATTTT. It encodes CASSREGATQYF.

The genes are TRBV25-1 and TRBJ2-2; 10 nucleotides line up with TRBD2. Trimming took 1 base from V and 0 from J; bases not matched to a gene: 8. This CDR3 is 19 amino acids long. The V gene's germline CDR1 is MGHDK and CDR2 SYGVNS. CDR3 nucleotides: TGTGCCAGCAGTGAATCTAGGCTAGCGGGGGCCACGAACACCGGGGAGCTGTTTTTT. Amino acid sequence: CASSESRLAGATNTGELFF.

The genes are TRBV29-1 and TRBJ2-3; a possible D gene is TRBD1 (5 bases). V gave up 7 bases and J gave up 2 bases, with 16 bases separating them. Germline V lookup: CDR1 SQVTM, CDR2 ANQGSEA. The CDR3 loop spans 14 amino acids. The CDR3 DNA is TGCAGCGCAGACAGTGCATCCTCCACAGATACGCAGTATTTT. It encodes CSADSASSTDTQYF.

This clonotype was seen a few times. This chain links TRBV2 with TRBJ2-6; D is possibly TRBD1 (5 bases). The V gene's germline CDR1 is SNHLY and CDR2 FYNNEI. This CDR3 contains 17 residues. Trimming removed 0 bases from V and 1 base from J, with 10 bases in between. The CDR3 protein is CASSEARTISGANVLTF. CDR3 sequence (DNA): TGTGCCAGCAGTGAAGCTCGGACAATTTCTGGGGCCAACGTCCTGACTTTC.

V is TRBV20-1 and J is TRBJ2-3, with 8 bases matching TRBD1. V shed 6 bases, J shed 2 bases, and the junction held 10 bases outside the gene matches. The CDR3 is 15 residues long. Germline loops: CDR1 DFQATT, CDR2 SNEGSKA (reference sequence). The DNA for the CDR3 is TGCAGTGCCAAACGACAGGGGCGGCTCACAGATACGCAGTATTTT. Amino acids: CSAKRQGRLTDTQYF.

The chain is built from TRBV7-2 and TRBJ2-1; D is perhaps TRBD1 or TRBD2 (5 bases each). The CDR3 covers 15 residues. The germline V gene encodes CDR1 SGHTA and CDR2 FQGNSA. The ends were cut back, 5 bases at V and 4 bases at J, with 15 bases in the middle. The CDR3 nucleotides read TGTGCCAGCAGCCAAGTGGGGGTTATATACAATGAGCAGTTCTTC. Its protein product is CASSQVGVIYNEQFF.

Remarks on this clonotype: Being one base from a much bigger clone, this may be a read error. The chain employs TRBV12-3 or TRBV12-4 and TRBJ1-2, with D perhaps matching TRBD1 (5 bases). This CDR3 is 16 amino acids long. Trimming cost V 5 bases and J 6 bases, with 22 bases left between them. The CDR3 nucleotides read TGTGCCAGCAGTCAGACAGCAGGGCCTGCGAGAGATGGCTACACCTTC. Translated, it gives CASSQTAGPARDGYTF.

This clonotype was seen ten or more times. The CDR3 DNA sequence: TGCGCCAGCAGCCAAGTGTTTCCGGGGGGGAGCTCCTACAATGAGCAGTTCTTC. Translating gives CASSQVFPGGSSYNEQFF. The chain carries TRBV4-3 and TRBJ2-1, with 8 bases matching TRBD2. Looked up from germline, CDR1 is LGHNA and CDR2 is YSLEER. The trim removed 1 base at V and 0 bases at J, leaving 8 bases unmatched. This CDR3 has 18 residues.